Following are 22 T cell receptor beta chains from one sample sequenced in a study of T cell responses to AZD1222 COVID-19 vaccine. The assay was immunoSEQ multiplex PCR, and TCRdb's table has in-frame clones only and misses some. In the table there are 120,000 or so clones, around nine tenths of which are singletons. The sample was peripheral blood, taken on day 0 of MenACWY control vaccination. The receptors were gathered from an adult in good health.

In DNA, the CDR3 is TGTGCCAGCAGCCCCCGGGTAAAAAACATTCAGTACTTC. Its protein is CASSPRVKNIQYF. The V call is TRBV7-8, the J call TRBJ2-4; no definite D call. V lost 5 bases and J lost 4, with 9 bases in between. Germline assignment: CDR1 SGHVS and CDR2 FQNEAQ. The CDR3 extends over 13 amino acids.

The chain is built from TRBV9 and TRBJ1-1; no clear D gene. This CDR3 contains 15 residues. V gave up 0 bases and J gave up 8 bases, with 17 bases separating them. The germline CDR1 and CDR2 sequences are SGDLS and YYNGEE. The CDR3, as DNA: TGTGCCAGCAGCGTAGACCCAGAACGGGAAGTAGAAGCTTTCTTT. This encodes CASSVDPEREVEAFF.

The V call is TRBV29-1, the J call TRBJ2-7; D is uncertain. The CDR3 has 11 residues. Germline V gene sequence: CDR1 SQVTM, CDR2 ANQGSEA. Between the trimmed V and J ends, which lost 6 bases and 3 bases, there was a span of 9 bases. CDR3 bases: TGCAGCGTCGTTTTAAGCTACGAGCAGTACTTC. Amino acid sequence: CSVVLSYEQYF.

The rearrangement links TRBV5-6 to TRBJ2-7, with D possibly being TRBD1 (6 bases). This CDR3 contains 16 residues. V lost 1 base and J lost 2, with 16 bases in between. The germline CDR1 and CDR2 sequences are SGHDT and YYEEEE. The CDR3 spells CASSLIPQGGAYEQYF. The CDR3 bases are TGTGCCAGCAGCTTGATACCACAGGGCGGAGCCTACGAGCAGTACTTC.

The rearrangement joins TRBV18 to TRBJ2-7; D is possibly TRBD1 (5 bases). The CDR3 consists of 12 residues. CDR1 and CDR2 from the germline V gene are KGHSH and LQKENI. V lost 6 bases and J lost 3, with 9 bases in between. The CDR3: CASSPDSYEQYF. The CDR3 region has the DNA TGTGCCAGCTCCCCCGACAGCTACGAGCAGTACTTC.

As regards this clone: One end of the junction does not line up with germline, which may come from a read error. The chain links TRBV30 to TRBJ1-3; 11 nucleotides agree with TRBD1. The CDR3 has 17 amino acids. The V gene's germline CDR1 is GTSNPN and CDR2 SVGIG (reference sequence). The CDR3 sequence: CAWSGPGDRGVGDTIYF. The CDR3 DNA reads TGTGCCTGGAGCGGCCCTGGGGACAGGGGGGTTGGAGACACCATATATTTT. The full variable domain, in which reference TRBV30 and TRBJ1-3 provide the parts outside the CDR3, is SQTIHQWPATLVQPVGSPLSLECTVEGTSNPNLYWYRQAAGRGLQLLFYSVGIGQISSEVPQNLSASRPQDRQFILSSKKLLLSDSGFYLCAWSGPGDRGVGDTIYFGEGSWLTVV.

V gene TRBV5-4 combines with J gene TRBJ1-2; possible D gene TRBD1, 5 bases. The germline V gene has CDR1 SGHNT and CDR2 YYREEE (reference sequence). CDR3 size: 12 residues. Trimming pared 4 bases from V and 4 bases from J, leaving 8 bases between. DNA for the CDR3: TGTGCCAGCAGCGAAGACAGCTATGGCTACACCTTC. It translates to CASSEDSYGYTF. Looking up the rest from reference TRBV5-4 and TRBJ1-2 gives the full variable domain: ETGVTQSPTHLIKTRGQQVTLRCSSQSGHNTVSWYQQALGQGPQFIFQYYREEENGRGNFPPRFSGLQFPNYSSELNVNALELDDSALYLCASSEDSYGYTFGSGTRLTVV.

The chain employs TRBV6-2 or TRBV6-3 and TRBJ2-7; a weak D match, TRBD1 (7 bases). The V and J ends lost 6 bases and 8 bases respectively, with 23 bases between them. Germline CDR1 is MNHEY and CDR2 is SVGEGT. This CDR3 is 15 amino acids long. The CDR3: CASSLDGGGARKQYF. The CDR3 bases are TGTGCCAGCAGCTTAGATGGAGGGGGCGCCCGGAAGCAGTACTTC.

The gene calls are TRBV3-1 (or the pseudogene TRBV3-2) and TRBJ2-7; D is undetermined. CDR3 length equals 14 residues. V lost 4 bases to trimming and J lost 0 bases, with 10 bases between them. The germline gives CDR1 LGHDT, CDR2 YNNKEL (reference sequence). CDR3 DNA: TGTGCCAGCAGCCGATCGGAGAGCTCCTACGAGCAGTACTTC. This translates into CASSRSESSYEQYF.

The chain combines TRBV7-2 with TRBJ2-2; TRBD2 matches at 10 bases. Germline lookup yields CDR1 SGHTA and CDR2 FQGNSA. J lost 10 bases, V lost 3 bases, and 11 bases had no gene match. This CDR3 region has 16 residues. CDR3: CASSFAAPGTSAELFF. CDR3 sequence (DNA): TGTGCCAGCAGCTTTGCCGCCCCCGGGACTAGCGCGGAGCTGTTTTTT. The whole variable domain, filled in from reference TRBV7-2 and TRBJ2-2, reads GAGVSQSPSNKVTEKGKDVELRCDPISGHTALYWYRQSLGQGLEFLIYFQGNSAPDKSGLPSDRFSAERTGGSVSTLTIQRTQQEDSAVYLCASSFAAPGTSAELFFGEGSRLTVL.

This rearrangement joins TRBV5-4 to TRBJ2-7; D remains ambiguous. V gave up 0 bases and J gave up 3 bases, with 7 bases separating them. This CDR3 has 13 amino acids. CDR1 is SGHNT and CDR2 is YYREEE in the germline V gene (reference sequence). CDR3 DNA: TGTGCCAGCAGCTTGGGTGGAAACTACGAGCAGTACTTC. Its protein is CASSLGGNYEQYF.

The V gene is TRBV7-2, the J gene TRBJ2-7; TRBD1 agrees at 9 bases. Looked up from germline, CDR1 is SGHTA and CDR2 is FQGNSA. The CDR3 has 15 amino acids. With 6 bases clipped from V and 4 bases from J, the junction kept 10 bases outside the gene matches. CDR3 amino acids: CASRPPGTGSYEQYF. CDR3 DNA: TGTGCCAGCAGACCACCCGGGACAGGGTCTTACGAGCAGTACTTC.

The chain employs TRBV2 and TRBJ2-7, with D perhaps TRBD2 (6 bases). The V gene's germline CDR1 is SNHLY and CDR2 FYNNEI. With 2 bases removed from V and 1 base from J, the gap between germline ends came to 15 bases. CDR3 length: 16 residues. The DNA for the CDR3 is TGTGCCAGCAGTGAATCGCACCCGGGAGCGTCCTACGAGCAGTACTTC. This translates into CASSESHPGASYEQYF.

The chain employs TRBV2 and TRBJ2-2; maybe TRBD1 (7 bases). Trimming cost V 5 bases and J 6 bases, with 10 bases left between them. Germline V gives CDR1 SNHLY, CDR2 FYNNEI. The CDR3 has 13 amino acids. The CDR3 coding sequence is TGTGCCAGCAGTCCCAGGGGGGCCGGGGAGCTGTTTTTT. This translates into CASSPRGAGELFF.

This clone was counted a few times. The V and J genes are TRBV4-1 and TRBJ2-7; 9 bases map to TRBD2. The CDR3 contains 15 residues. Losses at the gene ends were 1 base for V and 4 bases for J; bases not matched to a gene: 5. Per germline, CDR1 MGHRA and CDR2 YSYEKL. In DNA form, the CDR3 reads TGCGCCAGCAGCCAAGCGCTCCTAGCGGGGTACGAGCAGTACTTC. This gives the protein CASSQALLAGYEQYF.

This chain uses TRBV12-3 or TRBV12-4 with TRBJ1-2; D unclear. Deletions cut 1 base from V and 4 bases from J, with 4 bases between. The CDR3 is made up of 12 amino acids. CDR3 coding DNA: TGTGCCAGCAGTTTAGGTCGCTATGGCTACACCTTC. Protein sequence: CASSLGRYGYTF.

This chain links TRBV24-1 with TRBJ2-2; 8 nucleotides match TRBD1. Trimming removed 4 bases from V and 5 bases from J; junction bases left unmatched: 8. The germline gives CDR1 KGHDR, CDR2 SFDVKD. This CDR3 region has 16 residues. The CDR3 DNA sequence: TGTGCCACCAGTGACCTGGGGACAGGAGAAACCGGGGAGCTGTTTTTT. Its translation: CATSDLGTGETGELFF.

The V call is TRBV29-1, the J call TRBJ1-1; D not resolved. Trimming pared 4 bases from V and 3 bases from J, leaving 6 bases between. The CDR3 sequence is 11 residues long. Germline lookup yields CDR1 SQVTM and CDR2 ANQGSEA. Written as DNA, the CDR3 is TGCAGCGTTGTTGGGGACACTGAAGCTTTCTTT. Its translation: CSVVGDTEAFF.

CDR3 residues: CASSQIIRGPLYTEAFF. Written as DNA, the CDR3 is TGTGCCAGCAGCCAAATCATCAGGGGGCCTCTGTACACTGAAGCTTTCTTT. The V call is TRBV4-2, the J call TRBJ1-1, with 8 positions matching TRBD1. The CDR3 consists of 17 residues. Unmatched junction bases numbered 11, after V lost 2 bases and J lost 3 bases. Germline V CDR1 and CDR2: LGHNA, YNFKEQ.

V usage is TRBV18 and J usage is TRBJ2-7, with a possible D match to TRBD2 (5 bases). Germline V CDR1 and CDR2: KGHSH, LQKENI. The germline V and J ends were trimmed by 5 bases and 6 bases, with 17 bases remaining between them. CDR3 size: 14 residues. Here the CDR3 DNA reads TGTGCCAGCTCAGCGTTCGGGGAAAGCACCGAGCAGTACTTC. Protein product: CASSAFGESTEQYF.

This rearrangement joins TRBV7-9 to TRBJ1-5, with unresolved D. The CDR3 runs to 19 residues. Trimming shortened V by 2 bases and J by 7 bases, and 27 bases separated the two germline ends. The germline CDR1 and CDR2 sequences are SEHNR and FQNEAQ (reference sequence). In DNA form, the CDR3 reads TGTGCCAGCAGCTTAATCGTAAAGAATGGCAGTGGGGTAATACAGCCCCAGCATTTT. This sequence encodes CASSLIVKNGSGVIQPQHF.

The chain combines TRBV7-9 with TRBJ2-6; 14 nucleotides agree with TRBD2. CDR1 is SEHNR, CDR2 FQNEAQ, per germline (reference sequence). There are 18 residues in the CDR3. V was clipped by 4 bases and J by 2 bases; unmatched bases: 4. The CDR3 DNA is TGTGCCAGCAGCTCACCGGGACTAGCGGGAGCTGGGGCCAACGTCCTGACTTTC. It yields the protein CASSSPGLAGAGANVLTF.